The clone carrying this TCR delta chain occurred a few times. Its antigen is unknown. Its ends do not fully match the called genes, so a read error is possible. This specimen includes other DNA sequences encoding the same CDR3. The data derive from a study of Vδ1+ human thymocytes. This CDR3 is built from 16 residues. Germline assignment: CDR1 TSWWSYY and CDR2 QGS. Study findings and constraints: In the thymus, TRG and TRD repertoires looked highly polyclonal with Gaussian CDR3 lengths. About 20% of thymic delta-chain sequences were Vdelta2, with few Vdelta3, unlike blood Vdelta1+ controls.

Sequences come from RNA converted to cDNA by reverse transcription. Pooled V-gene forward primers with one constant-region reverse primer generated the CDR3 amplicons by multiplex PCR. TCRdb re-called the multiplex PCR reads through CATT. Found here are more than 50,000 delta-chain clones, less than 20% of them singletons; the top ten hold approximately 0.54%. The V and J genes are TRDV1 and TRDJ1, with D possibly matching TRDD3 (6 bases). The sequencing input was Vdelta1+ gamma-delta thymocytes from the thymus. Subset defined: FACS-sorted CD3+ TCRalphabeta- TCRVdelta1+ TCRVdelta2- thymocytes. The origin of this receptor is a boy in the first two years of life who had congenital heart surgery. The CDR3 sequence is CALGEGEDCCTDKLIF. The CDR3, as DNA: TGTGCTCTTGGGGAGGGGGAGGATTGTTGCACCGATAAACTTATCTTT.